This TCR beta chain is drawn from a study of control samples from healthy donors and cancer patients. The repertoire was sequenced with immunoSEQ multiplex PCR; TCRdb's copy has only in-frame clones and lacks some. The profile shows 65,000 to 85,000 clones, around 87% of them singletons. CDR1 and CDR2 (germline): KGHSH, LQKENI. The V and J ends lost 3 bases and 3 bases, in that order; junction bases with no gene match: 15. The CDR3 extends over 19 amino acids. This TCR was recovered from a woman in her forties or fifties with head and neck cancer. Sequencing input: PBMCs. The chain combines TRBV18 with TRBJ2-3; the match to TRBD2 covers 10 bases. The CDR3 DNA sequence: TGTGCCAGCTCACCGCTCAGCGGGGGGGCGGGTCGGAAGACAGATACGCAGTATTTT. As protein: CASSPLSGGAGRKTDTQYF. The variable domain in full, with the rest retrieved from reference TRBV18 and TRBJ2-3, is NAGVMQNPRHLVRRRGQEARLRCSPMKGHSHVYWYRQLPEEGLKFMVYLQKENIIDESGMPKERFSAEFPKEGPSILRIQQVVRGDSAAYFCASSPLSGGAGRKTDTQYFGPGTRLTVL.